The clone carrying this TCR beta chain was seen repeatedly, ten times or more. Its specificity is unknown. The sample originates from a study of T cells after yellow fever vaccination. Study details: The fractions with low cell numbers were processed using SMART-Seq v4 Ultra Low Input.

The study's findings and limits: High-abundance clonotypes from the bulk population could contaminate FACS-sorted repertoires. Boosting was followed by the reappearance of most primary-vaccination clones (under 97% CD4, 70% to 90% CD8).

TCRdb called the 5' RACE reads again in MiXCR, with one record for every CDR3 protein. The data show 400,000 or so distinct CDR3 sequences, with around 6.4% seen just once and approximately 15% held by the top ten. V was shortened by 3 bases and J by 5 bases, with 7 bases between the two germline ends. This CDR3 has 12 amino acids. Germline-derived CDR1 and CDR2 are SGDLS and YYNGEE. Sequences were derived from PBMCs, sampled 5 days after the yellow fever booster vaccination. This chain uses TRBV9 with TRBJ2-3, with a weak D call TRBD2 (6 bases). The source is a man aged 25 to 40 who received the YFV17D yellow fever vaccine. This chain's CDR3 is CASSEAGDTQYF. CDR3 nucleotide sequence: TGTGCCAGCAGCGAAGCGGGAGATACGCAGTATTTT.